The sequence of this TCR beta chain was determined in a study of T cells in Graves' hyperthyroidism and ophthalmopathy. Amplification of TCR beta CDR3 regions was performed using RNA transcripts as template. An initial round of RT-PCR targeting the TCR CDR3 relied on the HTBI primer set. TCRdb re-derived calls from the multiplex PCR reads in MiXCR, one entry per CDR3 protein. The table records 400,000 to 500,000 distinct CDR3 sequences, approximately 15% of them present only once. On this clonotype: Antigen unknown. Being one base from a much bigger clone, this may be a read error.

General study results and limits: Median prediction lead before ophthalmopathy onset was around 7 months with the model.

The J segment lost 13 bases and the V segment lost 10 bases, leaving 22 bases of the junction unmatched. The length of the CDR3 is 15 residues. Stability of Graves' hyperthyroidism was defined as absent ophthalmopathy progression within 18 months. Each 10 ml fresh peripheral blood draw supplied the PBMCs. The sample taken for sequencing was blood. This clonotype was sampled from a woman between 18 and 30 years old with Graves' hyperthyroidism. The chain combines TRBV12-3 or TRBV12-4 with TRBJ2-1; the match to TRBD2 covers 7 bases. The CDR3 coding sequence is TGTGCCAACACCTTTGCAGGGCGGGAGAGAAAGGGACAGTTCTTC. Translating gives CANTFAGRERKGQFF.